Listed below are T cell receptor beta chains from one sample, sequenced in a study of shared clonotypes between healthy human individuals. Profiled with immunoSEQ multiplex PCR; TCRdb holds only in-frame clones, not every one. This table holds more than 2 million clones, approximately 95% found once. Sequencing was done on a sample of naive CD8+ T cells sorted from blood. The receptors shown here come from a man aged 18-30 years in good health. CDR3s include the opening cysteine and the closing phenylalanine or tryptophan. Each record gives: J gene, D gene, clone size, V gene, CDR3 protein, CDR3 DNA. A D gene is named only where the DNA matches it firmly. Some rows mark clone size as missing; the rest say once, few, many or name a class of expanded clone.

>TRBJ2-7|.|.|TRBV10-2
CASSEAIASHEQYF
TGCGCCAGCAGTGAAGCAATTGCGAGCCACGAGCAGTACTTC
>TRBJ1-2|TRBD1|.|TRBV28
CASSSIPQGASGYTF
TGTGCCAGCAGTTCAATCCCACAGGGGGCCAGTGGCTACACCTTC
>TRBJ2-3|TRBD2|.|TRBV29-1
CSVGVAGSTDTQYF
TGCAGCGTCGGAGTAGCGGGGAGCACAGATACGCAGTATTTT
>TRBJ2-5|.|.|TRBV28
CASSPGEGETQYF
TGTGCCAGCAGTCCCGGCGAGGGGGAGACCCAGTACTTC
>TRBJ2-7|TRBD2|.|TRBV7-8
CASSFLSGGYEQYF
TGTGCCAGCAGCTTTCTTAGCGGGGGCTACGAGCAGTACTTC
>TRBJ1-4|.|.|TRBV5-1
CASSLVSGIGEKLFF
TGCGCCAGCAGCTTGGTTTCGGGGATAGGGGAAAAACTGTTTTTT
>TRBJ1-2|TRBD1|.|TRBV29-1
CSVEDRGQVPYTF
TGCAGCGTTGAAGATCGAGGACAGGTTCCCTACACCTTC
>TRBJ2-2|TRBD1|.|TRBV7-9
CASSFNPPDRGAYTGELFF
TGTGCCAGCAGCTTTAACCCCCCGGACAGGGGAGCGTACACCGGGGAGCTGTTTTTT
>TRBJ2-1|.|.|TRBV2
CASSFSVEAVIYNEQFF
TGTGCCAGCTCCTTCTCCGTAGAGGCGGTCATTTACAATGAGCAGTTCTTC
>TRBJ1-1|.|.|TRBV13
CASSLVGAPAFF
TGTGCCAGCAGCTTAGTTGGAGCCCCGGCTTTCTTT
>TRBJ2-1|.|.|TRBV25-1
CASSEWGQEQFF
TGTGCCAGCAGTGAATGGGGGCAGGAGCAGTTCTTC
>TRBJ2-4|TRBD1|.|TRBV13
CASSFRQGLAKNIQYF
TGTGCCAGCAGCTTCAGACAGGGATTAGCCAAAAACATTCAGTACTTC
>TRBJ2-3|TRBD2|.|TRBV28
CASSLGTSGEDTQYF
TGTGCCAGCAGTCTAGGGACTAGCGGGGAGGATACGCAGTATTTT
>TRBJ2-1|.|.|TRBV4-1
CASSQEEWGYEAYNEQFF
TGCGCCAGCAGCCAAGAGGAATGGGGTTACGAGGCCTACAATGAGCAGTTCTTC
>TRBJ1-3|.|once|TRBV4-3
CASSQEGGVGNTIYF
TGCGCCAGCAGCCAAGAAGGAGGGGTAGGAAACACCATATATTTT
>TRBJ2-5|.|.|TRBV21-1
CASGGGASGVLETQYF
TGTGCCAGCGGAGGGGGGGCTAGCGGTGTATTAGAGACCCAGTACTTC
>TRBJ2-7|TRBD1|.|TRBV29-1
CSVQGRGQYEQYF
TGCAGCGTTCAGGGCAGGGGGCAGTACGAGCAGTACTTC
>TRBJ2-7|TRBD2|.|TRBV4-3
CASSQDLTSGRAGEQYF
TGCGCCAGCAGCCAAGATCTCACTAGCGGGAGGGCAGGGGAGCAGTACTTC
>TRBJ1-5|TRBD1|.|TRBV28
CASSPFPRDRGYSNQPQHF
TGTGCCAGCAGCCCTTTCCCCCGGGACAGGGGGTATAGCAATCAGCCCCAGCATTTT
>TRBJ1-2|.|.|TRBV19
CASSMKSPVIYGYTF
TGTGCCAGTAGTATGAAGTCTCCGGTGATTTATGGCTACACCTTC
>TRBJ2-5|TRBD2|.|TRBV5-6
CASSERGEGLLETQYF
TGTGCCAGCAGCGAGAGAGGGGAGGGCCTCTTGGAGACCCAGTACTTC
>TRBJ2-2|TRBD2|.|TRBV7-2
CASSFSGANTGELFF
TGTGCCAGCAGCTTTAGCGGGGCGAACACCGGGGAGCTGTTTTTT
>TRBJ1-1|.|once|TRBV7-8
CASSLAPVGTEAFF
TGTGCCAGCAGCTTGGCCCCGGTAGGGACTGAAGCTTTCTTT
>TRBJ2-7|.|.|TRBV27
CASSWKGGDYEQYF
TGTGCCAGCAGCTGGAAGGGCGGGGACTACGAGCAGTACTTC
>TRBJ1-1|TRBD1|.|TRBV6-5
CASSYSGTGRNTEAFF
TGTGCCAGCAGTTACTCCGGGACAGGGAGGAACACTGAAGCTTTCTTT
>TRBJ1-1|TRBD1|few|TRBV7-9
CASSRQGGTEAFF
TGTGCCAGCAGCCGCCAGGGGGGGACTGAAGCTTTCTTT
>TRBJ1-2|.|.|TRBV6-5
CASSYGVGYGYTF
TGTGCCAGCAGTTACGGGGTTGGGTATGGCTACACCTTC
>TRBJ2-3|TRBD2|.|TRBV28
CASSLYTSGGTDTQYF
TGTGCCAGCAGTTTATATACTAGCGGGGGCACAGATACGCAGTATTTT
>TRBJ2-6|TRBD1|.|TRBV4-1
CASSRIGGPYSGANVLTF
TGCGCCAGCAGCCGTATAGGGGGCCCCTACTCTGGGGCCAACGTCCTGACTTTC